This T cell receptor beta chain originates from a study of T cells expressing NK-cell markers. Study overall: One of eight sequenced donors was HCMV-seronegative; the other seven were seropositive.

A remark on this clonotype: What it recognizes is unknown.

cDNA encoding TCR beta was synthesized via 5'RACE template switching incorporating UMIs. TCRdb derives one entry per CDR3 protein from the 5' RACE reads, leaving out DNA. The sample includes about 540,000 distinct CDR3 sequences. General observations from the study: Of the CD8+ T cells in about 6 donors, about 1.0-7.5% belonged to dominant NKG2C+ clonotypes.

This CDR3 spans 15 amino acids. Germline CDR1 is LGHNA and CDR2 is YSLEER. Sequenced: blood T cells: a sorted CD56 or NKG2C T cell subset, CD4+ or CD8+ T cells, or bulk PBMC T cells (not recorded which). The V and J genes are TRBV4-3 and TRBJ2-7; as DNA is missing, the TRBD2 call by TCRdb cannot be tested. This receptor was identified in a man aged 18 to 29 in good health. The CDR3 protein is CASSQGTSGSSEQYF.